This entry concerns a single T cell receptor (beta chain). Original processing methods: Reference gene primer amplification in the assay estimated nucleated cell counts. TCRdb's copy holds only in-frame clones and misses some; the assay was immunoSEQ multiplex PCR. The V and J calls and clone size are taken from that table; D and trimming were inferred from the DNA. Of some 180,000 clones listed, about 80% are singletons. This entry belongs to a study of blood T cell repertoires in COVID-19. About the study: The United States, Italy and Spain provided the acute and convalescent COVID-19 samples.

The germline V and J ends were trimmed by 4 bases and 3 bases, with 14 bases remaining between them. Per germline, CDR1 SGHDT and CDR2 YYEEEE. The length of the CDR3 is 14 residues. This sequence was found in a man in his 60s who had been exposed to COVID-19. Sequencing used PBMCs or T cells enriched from blood (not recorded which). The V call is TRBV5-6, the J call TRBJ2-7; TRBD1 is a possible D gene (6 bases). The CDR3 spells CASSPTGNNYEQYF. The DNA for the CDR3 is TGTGCCAGCAGCCCGACAGGTAACAACTACGAGCAGTACTTC.